Presented here are 24 T cell receptor beta chains from one specimen sequenced in a study of OX40 agonist ivuxolimab in advanced cancers. Using immunoSEQ multiplex PCR, the repertoire was profiled, and TCRdb retains in-frame clones only, with some absent. The data show tens of thousands of clones, 90% seen once. The starting material was CD4+ or CD8+ T cells sorted from blood, obtained in a trial of the OX40 agonist ivuxolimab. The receptors were sampled from an adult with an advanced solid tumor such as melanoma, head and neck, liver or kidney cancer.

The V call is TRBV7-2, the J call TRBJ2-2; the D gene is possibly TRBD1 (5 bases). CDR1 is SGHTA, CDR2 FQGNSA, per germline. There are 18 residues in the CDR3. The V and J ends lost 2 bases and 0 bases respectively, with 16 bases between them. For the CDR3, the DNA is TGTGCCAGCAGCTTACCGGACAAGGGCGTTACGAACACCGGGGAGCTGTTTTTT. It codes for CASSLPDKGVTNTGELFF.

The chain links TRBV10-2 to TRBJ2-1; 9 positions match TRBD1. Germline loops: CDR1 WSHSY, CDR2 SAAADI. J lost 6 bases, V lost 6 bases, and 6 bases had no gene match. The CDR3 runs 14 residues. The CDR3 DNA is TGCGCCAGCAGAGCCGGGACAGGGTTCAATGAGCAGTTCTTC. Amino acids: CASRAGTGFNEQFF.

The chain links TRBV9 to TRBJ2-1; perhaps TRBD2 as D (5 bases). The CDR3 extends over 15 amino acids. CDR1 SGDLS and CDR2 YYNGEE come from the germline V gene. Trimming took 2 bases from V and 1 from J, leaving 10 bases between them. CDR3 protein: CASSVDGESYNEQFF. The DNA of the CDR3 is TGTGCCAGCAGCGTTGACGGGGAATCCTACAATGAGCAGTTCTTC.

The CDR3 nucleotides read TGTGCCAGTAGTATAATAGCGGGAGTTAACAATGAGCAGTTCTTC. This codes for CASSIIAGVNNEQFF. The chain joins TRBV19 to TRBJ2-1; 9 bases match TRBD2. Germline values: CDR1 LNHDA, CDR2 SQIVND (reference sequence). The CDR3 extends over 15 amino acids. The V and J ends lost 2 bases and 5 bases, in that order; junction bases with no gene match: 4. Based on the CDR3 plus reference TRBV19 and TRBJ2-1, the full variable domain is DGGITQSPKYLFRKEGQNVTLSCEQNLNHDAMYWYRQDPGQGLRLIYYSQIVNDFQKGDIAEGYSVSREKKESFPLTVTSAQKNPTAFYLCASSIIAGVNNEQFFGPGTRLTVL.

This clone turned up a few times. The sample has other DNA sequences that encode this CDR3 too. V and J are TRBV30 and TRBJ2-3, with 7 bases fitting TRBD2. Per the germline V gene, CDR1 is GTSNPN and CDR2 is SVGIG (reference sequence). The CDR3 totals 21 residues. V lost 3 bases to trimming and J lost 0 bases; unmatched junction nucleotides: 24. CDR3 sequence: CAWRGTGTGEGLYFSTDTQYF. In nucleotides, the CDR3 is TGTGCCTGGAGGGGCACGGGGACGGGGGAGGGCCTCTACTTCAGCACAGATACGCAGTATTTT.

The sample holds one count of this clone. The chain has TRBV4-1 and TRBJ2-1, with 8 bases aligning to TRBD1. The germline CDR1 and CDR2 sequences are MGHRA and YSYEKL. This CDR3 spans 15 amino acids. The V gene end was trimmed by 5 bases and the J gene end by 9 bases; junction bases not matched to a gene: 12. The DNA of the CDR3 is TGCGCCAGCAGCGAAGGGCCGCAGGGGGCCATTGAGCAGTTCTTC. It yields the protein CASSEGPQGAIEQFF.

The rearrangement links TRBV14 to TRBJ2-5; TRBD1 agrees at 9 bases. This CDR3 is built from 15 residues. V gave up 4 bases and J gave up 5 bases; unmatched junction bases: 8. CDR1 is SGHDN and CDR2 is FVKESK in the germline V gene. CDR3 amino acids: CASSPYRGRRETQYF. In DNA form, the CDR3 reads TGTGCCAGCAGCCCTTACAGGGGGCGTAGGGAGACCCAGTACTTC.

The gene calls are TRBV5-6 and TRBJ2-3, with a weak D call TRBD1 (6 bases). CDR3 length: 15 amino acids. With 4 bases removed from V and 1 base from J, the gap between germline ends came to 13 bases. CDR1 is SGHDT, CDR2 YYEEEE, per germline. This CDR3 reads CASSLRGRGTDTQYF. The DNA for the CDR3 is TGTGCCAGCAGCCTCAGGGGAAGGGGCACAGATACGCAGTATTTT. The entire variable domain, with the rest obtained from reference TRBV5-6 and TRBJ2-3, is as follows: DAGVTQSPTHLIKTRGQQVTLRCSPKSGHDTVSWYQQALGQGPQFIFQYYEEEERQRGNFPDRFSGHQFPNYSSELNVNALLLGDSALYLCASSLRGRGTDTQYFGPGTRLTVL.

The genes are TRBV6-6 and TRBJ2-1, with D unclear. The CDR3 has 13 amino acids. Trimming took 5 bases from V and 11 from J, leaving 16 bases between them. The germline V gene has CDR1 MNHNY and CDR2 SVGAGI (reference sequence). The CDR3 loop is CASSRTLTNQQFF. The DNA of the CDR3 is TGTGCCAGCAGTCGAACCCTGACAAACCAGCAGTTCTTC.

This clone has just one count. V usage is TRBV28 and J usage is TRBJ2-1; 7 bases are shared with TRBD2. J lost 1 base, V lost 3 bases, and 6 bases had no gene match. The CDR3 covers 16 residues. Germline V gene sequence: CDR1 MDHEN, CDR2 SYDVKM. CDR3 region: CASSLGGGNSYNEQFF. In DNA form, the CDR3 reads TGTGCCAGCAGTTTGGGCGGGGGTAATTCCTACAATGAGCAGTTCTTC.

The chain is built from TRBV27 and TRBJ2-7; 12 bases are a match to TRBD2. V was clipped by 5 bases and J by 6 bases; unmatched bases: 5. Per germline, CDR1 MNHEY and CDR2 SMNVEV (reference sequence). The CDR3 totals 14 residues. The CDR3 coding sequence is TGTGCCAGCAGTCTAGGACTAGCGGGGTTCGAGCAGTACTTC. This translates into CASSLGLAGFEQYF.

This chain joins TRBV5-1 and TRBJ1-5; D gene uncertain. The ends were cut back, 4 bases at V and 0 bases at J, with 11 bases in the middle. Looked up from germline, CDR1 is SGHRS and CDR2 is YFSETQ. This CDR3 spans 15 amino acids. The CDR3 DNA follows: TGCGCCAGCAGCGAGGGAGATCATAGCAATCAGCCCCAGCATTTT. It translates to CASSEGDHSNQPQHF.

This clone was observed a few times. The chain is built from TRBV19 and TRBJ1-5; D ambiguous. The CDR3 has 15 residues. The V end was cut by 5 bases, the J end by 1 base, with 12 bases between. Germline values: CDR1 LNHDA, CDR2 SQIVND (reference sequence). For the CDR3, the DNA is TGTGCCAGTAGTTCGTTTTGGGGAAGCAATCAGCCCCAGCATTTT. As protein: CASSSFWGSNQPQHF. Combining the CDR3 with reference TRBV19 and TRBJ1-5 gives the whole variable domain DGGITQSPKYLFRKEGQNVTLSCEQNLNHDAMYWYRQDPGQGLRLIYYSQIVNDFQKGDIAEGYSVSREKKESFPLTVTSAQKNPTAFYLCASSSFWGSNQPQHFGDGTRLSIL.

The V and J genes are TRBV4-1 and TRBJ1-4; 8 nucleotides align to TRBD1. V dropped 3 bases and J dropped 3; count of bases not matched to a gene: 9. CDR1 and CDR2 from the germline V gene are MGHRA and YSYEKL. The CDR3 spans 17 residues. The CDR3 coding sequence is TGCGCCAGCAGCCAGCAAGGGACAGGTGCCCCTAATGAAAAACTGTTTTTT. It yields the protein CASSQQGTGAPNEKLFF.

This chain connects TRBV19 to TRBJ1-5, with 10 bases aligning to TRBD1. CDR1 LNHDA and CDR2 SQIVND come from the germline V gene (reference sequence). Trimming removed 3 bases from V and 5 bases from J; junction bases left unmatched: 10. CDR3 length: 17 residues. CDR3 nucleotides: TGTGCCAGTAGTATGGGACAGGGGTACTGGGCCCATCAGCCCCAGCATTTT. This encodes CASSMGQGYWAHQPQHF.

As regards this clone: In the same sample, other DNA sequences code for this CDR3. The chain uses TRBV9 and TRBJ1-1; D not certain. Germline lookup yields CDR1 SGDLS and CDR2 YYNGEE. V was cut by 0 bases and J by 4 bases, with 7 bases left in between. The CDR3 runs 13 residues. The CDR3 DNA is TGTGCCAGCAGCGTAGGATTGAGCACTGAAGCTTTCTTT. Protein sequence: CASSVGLSTEAFF.

This clone appeared once. DNA of the CDR3: TGTGCCAGCAGTGTGGTAGAGGGATTATGGACTGAAGCTTTCTTT. Amino acids: CASSVVEGLWTEAFF. The rearrangement uses TRBV6-1 and TRBJ1-1; no firm D call. Germline V gene sequence: CDR1 MNHNS, CDR2 SASEGT. Between the trimmed V and J ends, which lost 4 bases and 5 bases, there was a span of 17 bases. The CDR3 is 15 residues long.

The rearrangement links TRBV5-1 to TRBJ2-5; no clear D. The germline V gene has CDR1 SGHRS and CDR2 YFSETQ. This CDR3 has 11 residues. V lost 2 bases and J 2 bases, leaving 1 base between the germline ends. CDR3 DNA: TGCGCCAGCAGCTTTCAAGAGACCCAGTACTTC. Its translation: CASSFQETQYF.

V usage is TRBV2 and J usage is TRBJ1-1; TRBD1 might be the D (5 bases). The CDR3 length is 13 residues. CDR1 is SNHLY and CDR2 is FYNNEI in the germline V gene. The germline V and J ends were trimmed by 10 bases and 0 bases, with 12 bases remaining between them. In DNA form, the CDR3 reads TGTGCCACCCTCGACAGTATGAACACTGAAGCTTTCTTT. Encoded protein: CATLDSMNTEAFF.

This clone was detected once. This chain connects TRBV19 to TRBJ1-5, with 7 bases fitting TRBD1. This CDR3 is 15 amino acids long. The ends lost 1 base at V and 1 base at J; junction bases unmatched: 1. Germline-derived CDR1 and CDR2 are LNHDA and SQIVND (reference sequence). In DNA, the CDR3 is TGTGCCAGTAGTATAGTACAGGGGAGCAATCAGCCCCAGCATTTT. Residues: CASSIVQGSNQPQHF. Full variable domain (missing parts from reference TRBV19 and TRBJ1-5): DGGITQSPKYLFRKEGQNVTLSCEQNLNHDAMYWYRQDPGQGLRLIYYSQIVNDFQKGDIAEGYSVSREKKESFPLTVTSAQKNPTAFYLCASSIVQGSNQPQHFGDGTRLSIL.

This sequence joins TRBV5-1 and TRBJ1-1; D possibly corresponds to TRBD1 (5 bases). Trimming left V 2 bases short and J 2 bases short, with 13 bases between. CDR1 and CDR2 from the germline V gene are SGHRS and YFSETQ. CDR3 length: 15 amino acids. The CDR3 protein is CASSLSTGVNTEAFF. As DNA, the CDR3 is TGCGCCAGCAGCTTATCTACGGGGGTCAACACTGAAGCTTTCTTT.

This clone was detected a few times. The rearrangement links TRBV10-3 to TRBJ1-1; 8 nucleotides match TRBD1. CDR1 is ENHRY and CDR2 is SYGVKD in the germline V gene. The V segment lost 4 bases and the J segment 1 base; nucleotides outside the gene matches: 8. The length of the CDR3 is 16 residues. The CDR3 here is CAISATGGPTNTEAFF. In DNA, the CDR3 is TGTGCCATCAGTGCCACAGGGGGTCCCACGAACACTGAAGCTTTCTTT.

This sequence joins TRBV9 and TRBJ1-2; 7 bases agree with TRBD1. Germline V gene lookup returns CDR1 SGDLS and CDR2 YYNGEE. The CDR3 has 18 residues. V dropped 3 bases and J dropped 3; count of bases not matched to a gene: 17. DNA of the CDR3: TGTGCCAGCAGCGCAGGTGGGGGGACAGTGGCTATTGACTATGGCTACACCTTC. Amino acids: CASSAGGGTVAIDYGYTF.

The V and J genes are TRBV7-9 and TRBJ2-1; D remains ambiguous. V was trimmed by 1 base and J by 8 bases, leaving 9 bases between them. The CDR3 is 13 amino acids. CDR1 SEHNR and CDR2 FQNEAQ come from the germline V gene (reference sequence). The CDR3, as DNA: TGTGCCAGCAGCTTAGATCTTCAGGATGAGCAGTTCTTC. Its protein is CASSLDLQDEQFF.